A selection of T cell receptor beta chains follows, all from one sample in a study of cytomegalovirus exposure and HLA in healthy donors. Data came from immunoSEQ multiplex PCR; TCRdb stores just in-frame clones and leaves some out. The data show about 73,000 clones, with 65% to 80% seen just once and around 12% held by the top ten. Sequences were obtained from PBMCs. The source of these receptors is a man aged 70-80 years in good health and CMV-seronegative. The CDR3 runs from the conserved cysteine through the conserved F or W. The order of the fields is J gene, D gene, clone size, V gene, CDR3 protein, CDR3 DNA. The D gene is left open where the match is weak. Size is omitted from some rows. Given values are once, few, many or a class for expanded clones.

J: TRBJ1-1
D: TRBD1
size: NA
V: TRBV6-5
CDR3: CASSGRRGPRSEAFF
DNA: TGTGCCAGCAGTGGTCGGAGGGGGCCGCGCTCTGAAGCTTTCTTT

J: TRBJ1-3
D: NA
size: NA
V: TRBV7-2
CDR3: CASSPTGTSGNTIYF
DNA: TGTGCCAGCAGCCCGACCGGGACTAGTGGAAACACCATATATTTT

J: TRBJ2-7
D: NA
size: few
V: TRBV2
CDR3: CASSVTGGGSEQYF
DNA: TGTGCCAGCAGTGTTACAGGGGGAGGGTCCGAGCAGTACTTC

J: TRBJ1-1
D: TRBD1
size: few
V: TRBV19
CDR3: CASSSLGQGGYTEAFF
DNA: TGTGCCAGTAGTTCCTTAGGACAGGGAGGGTACACTGAAGCTTTCTTT

J: TRBJ1-2
D: TRBD1
size: large
V: TRBV19
CDR3: CASTPTGRTVWGYTF
DNA: TGTGCCAGTACCCCGACAGGGCGGACAGTTTGGGGCTACACCTTC

J: TRBJ1-5
D: NA
size: NA
V: TRBV2
CDR3: CASSDVNSNQPQHF
DNA: TGTGCCAGCAGTGATGTTAATAGCAATCAGCCCCAGCATTTT

J: TRBJ1-4
D: NA
size: NA
V: TRBV7-2
CDR3: CASSLYQGSNEKLFF
DNA: TGTGCCAGCAGCTTATATCAGGGTTCTAATGAAAAACTGTTTTTT

J: TRBJ1-2
D: TRBD1
size: NA
V: TRBV11-2
CDR3: CASSLVDRGYGYTF
DNA: TGTGCCAGCAGCTTAGTTGACAGGGGCTATGGCTACACCTTC

J: TRBJ1-1
D: TRBD1
size: NA
V: TRBV19
CDR3: CASRGQGLPFTNTEAFF
DNA: TGTGCCAGTAGGGGACAGGGTTTACCATTCACGAACACTGAAGCTTTCTTT

J: TRBJ2-1
D: TRBD1
size: once
V: TRBV10-3
CDR3: CAISPGQGNNEQFF
DNA: TGTGCCATCAGCCCGGGACAGGGTAACAATGAGCAGTTCTTC

J: TRBJ2-1
D: TRBD2
size: NA
V: TRBV4-3
CDR3: CASSHQAGSYNEQFF
DNA: TGCGCCAGCAGCCACCAAGCGGGGTCCTACAATGAGCAGTTCTTC

J: TRBJ2-7
D: TRBD2
size: NA
V: TRBV5-1
CDR3: CARLAGGVDEQYF
DNA: TGCGCCAGGCTAGCGGGAGGGGTGGACGAGCAGTACTTC

J: TRBJ1-4
D: NA
size: few
V: TRBV6-5
CDR3: CASSYSRQGGEKLFF
DNA: TGTGCCAGCAGTTACTCGAGGCAGGGTGGGGAAAAACTGTTTTTT

J: TRBJ1-2
D: NA
size: many
V: TRBV6-5
CDR3: CASSYRGLGYTF
DNA: TGTGCCAGCAGTTACAGGGGTCTTGGCTACACCTTC

J: TRBJ2-7
D: NA
size: NA
V: TRBV9
CDR3: CASSVAGGTDSWSSYEQYF
DNA: TGTGCCAGCAGCGTAGCGGGGGGGACAGATTCATGGAGCTCCTACGAGCAGTACTTC

J: TRBJ2-5
D: TRBD2
size: once
V: TRBV18
CDR3: CASSATSGGSETQYF
DNA: TGTGCCAGCTCAGCGACTAGCGGGGGATCGGAGACCCAGTACTTC

J: TRBJ1-1
D: TRBD1
size: few
V: TRBV29-1
CDR3: CSVAFDRATEAFF
DNA: TGCAGCGTGGCTTTCGACAGGGCCACTGAAGCTTTCTTT

J: TRBJ2-4
D: NA
size: NA
V: TRBV7-2
CDR3: CASSLGPEAIQYF
DNA: TGTGCCAGCAGCCTTGGACCGGAGGCCATTCAGTACTTC

J: TRBJ1-2
D: TRBD1
size: NA
V: TRBV7-6
CDR3: CASSLTGTGGYGYTF
DNA: TGTGCCAGCAGCCTAACCGGGACAGGGGGCTATGGCTACACCTTC

J: TRBJ2-7
D: NA
size: NA
V: TRBV6-6
CDR3: CASSYSTWATYEQYF
DNA: TGTGCCAGCAGTTACTCGACCTGGGCCACCTACGAGCAGTACTTC

J: TRBJ1-1
D: NA
size: NA
V: TRBV11-3
CDR3: CASSREGNTEAFF
DNA: TGTGCCAGCAGTCGTGAGGGGAACACTGAAGCTTTCTTT

J: TRBJ1-5
D: NA
size: NA
V: TRBV12-2
CDR3: CASRPRGPPLQGACNQPQHF
DNA: TGTGCAAGTCGCCCACGAGGTCCCCCACTACAGGGGGCTTGCAATCAGCCCCAGCATTTT

J: TRBJ2-1
D: TRBD2
size: NA
V: TRBV18
CDR3: CASSSQDSGLAGGEQFF
DNA: TGTGCCAGCTCATCCCAGGACTCGGGCCTAGCGGGAGGCGAGCAGTTCTTC

J: TRBJ2-2
D: NA
size: NA
V: TRBV6-1
CDR3: CASSVARVATGELFF
DNA: TGTGCCAGCAGTGTAGCCAGGGTGGCCACCGGGGAGCTGTTTTTT

J: TRBJ1-6
D: TRBD1
size: once
V: TRBV9
CDR3: CASSASGGDRGNSPLHF
DNA: TGTGCCAGCAGCGCCTCCGGCGGGGACAGGGGTAATTCACCCCTCCACTTT

J: TRBJ2-2
D: TRBD1
size: NA
V: TRBV7-2
CDR3: CASSLGGTGITGELFF
DNA: TGTGCCAGCAGCTTAGGTGGGACAGGAATCACCGGGGAGCTGTTTTTT

J: TRBJ2-2
D: NA
size: NA
V: TRBV5-1
CDR3: CASSVLARGGELFF
DNA: TGCGCCAGCAGCGTTCTAGCGAGGGGCGGGGAGCTGTTTTTT

J: TRBJ1-4
D: TRBD1
size: NA
V: TRBV9
CDR3: CASSPTGTGSEKLFF
DNA: TGTGCCAGCAGCCCAACCGGGACAGGGTCAGAAAAACTGTTTTTT

J: TRBJ2-2
D: TRBD2
size: NA
V: TRBV19
CDR3: CASKASGNTGELFF
DNA: TGTGCCAGTAAGGCTAGCGGGAACACCGGGGAGCTGTTTTTT